These T cell receptor beta chains were read from a single sample in a study of blood T cell repertoires in COVID-19. Profiled with immunoSEQ multiplex PCR; TCRdb holds only in-frame clones, not every one. The sample shows approximately 260,000 clones, about 81% of them seen only once. The sequenced material came from peripheral blood. All receptors come from a woman between 55 and 75 years old with active or convalescent COVID-19. Both conserved end residues are part of each CDR3. Fields, in order: V gene, D gene, J gene, clone size, CDR3 protein, CDR3 DNA. A D gene is named only where the DNA matches it firmly. Clone size is given for some rows only: seen once, a few or many times, or a class if the clone is expanded.

v_call: TRBV2; d_call: NA; j_call: TRBJ1-3; clone_size: NA; cdr3_aa: CASSGTASGNTIYF; cdr3_nt: TGTGCCAGCAGTGGGACAGCCTCTGGAAACACCATATATTTT
v_call: TRBV11-1; d_call: NA; j_call: TRBJ2-3; clone_size: NA; cdr3_aa: CASSLRGHNTDTQYF; cdr3_nt: TGTGCCAGCAGCTTAAGAGGACACAACACAGATACGCAGTATTTT
v_call: TRBV2; d_call: TRBD1; j_call: TRBJ1-5; clone_size: once; cdr3_aa: CASSRGQRGSNQPQHF; cdr3_nt: TGTGCCAGCAGCCGGGGACAGAGAGGTAGCAATCAGCCCCAGCATTTT
v_call: TRBV3-1/TRBV3-2; d_call: NA; j_call: TRBJ2-5; clone_size: NA; cdr3_aa: CASSHNERPIDQETQYF; cdr3_nt: TGTGCCAGCAGCCATAACGAGCGCCCCATAGACCAAGAGACCCAGTACTTC
v_call: TRBV3-1/TRBV3-2; d_call: TRBD2; j_call: TRBJ2-2; clone_size: once; cdr3_aa: CASSTLAGGNTGELFF; cdr3_nt: TGTGCCAGCAGCACTCTAGCGGGGGGGAACACCGGGGAGCTGTTTTTT
v_call: TRBV25-1; d_call: NA; j_call: TRBJ1-2; clone_size: NA; cdr3_aa: CASSEFNSNYGYTF; cdr3_nt: TGTGCCAGCAGTGAATTTAACAGTAACTATGGCTACACCTTC
v_call: TRBV19; d_call: TRBD1; j_call: TRBJ1-5; clone_size: many; cdr3_aa: CASSPGPAGQGMYQPQHF; cdr3_nt: TGTGCCAGTAGTCCGGGTCCCGCGGGACAGGGCATGTATCAGCCCCAGCATTTT
v_call: TRBV7-2; d_call: TRBD2; j_call: TRBJ2-5; clone_size: NA; cdr3_aa: CASSRTSGGTQYF; cdr3_nt: TGTGCCAGCAGCCGGACTAGCGGGGGGACCCAGTACTTC
v_call: TRBV9; d_call: NA; j_call: TRBJ2-7; clone_size: NA; cdr3_aa: CASSVEGQPGYEQYF; cdr3_nt: TGTGCCAGCAGCGTAGAAGGACAGCCGGGGTACGAGCAGTACTTC
v_call: TRBV2; d_call: TRBD1; j_call: TRBJ1-2; clone_size: NA; cdr3_aa: CASPEAGGLSGYTF; cdr3_nt: TGTGCCAGCCCGGAGGCAGGGGGATTATCTGGCTACACCTTC
v_call: TRBV12-3/TRBV12-4; d_call: NA; j_call: TRBJ1-2; clone_size: NA; cdr3_aa: CASSLAGLYGYTF; cdr3_nt: TGTGCCAGCAGTTTAGCCGGACTATATGGCTACACCTTC
v_call: TRBV2; d_call: NA; j_call: TRBJ1-6; clone_size: once; cdr3_aa: CASNRREAYNSPLHF; cdr3_nt: TGTGCCAGCAATAGGCGGGAGGCCTATAATTCACCCCTCCACTTT
v_call: TRBV19; d_call: TRBD1; j_call: TRBJ1-1; clone_size: few; cdr3_aa: CASSAGQGGNTEAFF; cdr3_nt: TGTGCCAGTAGTGCGGGACAGGGGGGGAACACTGAAGCTTTCTTT
v_call: TRBV29-1; d_call: NA; j_call: TRBJ1-1; clone_size: NA; cdr3_aa: CSATGQRNTEAFF; cdr3_nt: TGCAGCGCTACCGGACAGCGGAACACTGAAGCTTTCTTT
v_call: TRBV7-3; d_call: TRBD2; j_call: TRBJ2-3; clone_size: NA; cdr3_aa: CASSLSGGLTDTQYF; cdr3_nt: TGTGCCAGCAGCCTTAGCGGGGGACTCACAGATACGCAGTATTTT
v_call: TRBV7-9; d_call: NA; j_call: TRBJ1-1; clone_size: NA; cdr3_aa: CASSLSGRQNTEAFF; cdr3_nt: TGTGCCAGCAGCTTAAGCGGCCGCCAGAACACTGAAGCTTTCTTT
v_call: TRBV11-2; d_call: NA; j_call: TRBJ2-7; clone_size: NA; cdr3_aa: CASSSPGEGRNEQYF; cdr3_nt: TGTGCCAGCAGCTCCCCCGGCGAGGGAAGGAACGAGCAGTACTTC
v_call: TRBV9; d_call: NA; j_call: TRBJ1-4; clone_size: once; cdr3_aa: CASSVGWGHNEKLFF; cdr3_nt: TGTGCCAGCAGCGTAGGTTGGGGCCATAATGAAAAACTGTTTTTT
v_call: TRBV5-1; d_call: TRBD2; j_call: TRBJ2-5; clone_size: NA; cdr3_aa: CASSRTLAGGTLIQETQYF; cdr3_nt: TGCGCCAGCAGCCGTACGTTAGCGGGGGGCACCCTCATCCAAGAGACCCAGTACTTC
v_call: TRBV4-1; d_call: TRBD1; j_call: TRBJ1-1; clone_size: NA; cdr3_aa: CASSLSDRANTEAFF; cdr3_nt: TGCGCCAGCAGCCTTTCTGACAGGGCTAACACTGAAGCTTTCTTT
v_call: TRBV18; d_call: NA; j_call: TRBJ1-1; clone_size: NA; cdr3_aa: CASSPAVWGVLNTEAFF; cdr3_nt: TGTGCCAGCTCACCCGCTGTATGGGGAGTTCTGAACACTGAAGCTTTCTTT
v_call: TRBV5-1; d_call: TRBD1; j_call: TRBJ1-6; clone_size: NA; cdr3_aa: CASSLATGLTPLHF; cdr3_nt: TGCGCCAGCAGCTTGGCGACAGGGTTGACACCCCTCCACTTT
v_call: TRBV19; d_call: TRBD1; j_call: TRBJ1-2; clone_size: NA; cdr3_aa: CASSMRGQGIGYTF; cdr3_nt: TGTGCCAGTAGTATGAGGGGACAGGGCATTGGCTACACCTTC
v_call: TRBV10-3; d_call: TRBD1; j_call: TRBJ2-7; clone_size: NA; cdr3_aa: CAVAGTGAYEQYF; cdr3_nt: TGTGCCGTGGCCGGGACAGGGGCCTACGAGCAGTACTTC
v_call: TRBV7-8; d_call: TRBD2; j_call: TRBJ2-1; clone_size: NA; cdr3_aa: CASSPGTSGNLRKQFF; cdr3_nt: TGTGCCAGCAGCCCCGGGACTAGCGGTAACCTCAGGAAGCAGTTCTTC
v_call: TRBV11-2; d_call: TRBD2; j_call: TRBJ2-5; clone_size: NA; cdr3_aa: CASSLTGTSGGRKTQYF; cdr3_nt: TGTGCCAGCAGCTTGACCGGGACTAGCGGGGGGCGGAAGACCCAGTACTTC
v_call: TRBV3-1/TRBV3-2; d_call: TRBD2; j_call: TRBJ2-5; clone_size: NA; cdr3_aa: CASLRGGGETQYF; cdr3_nt: TGTGCCAGCCTGCGGGGGGGCGGGGAGACCCAGTACTTC
v_call: TRBV27; d_call: NA; j_call: TRBJ1-5; clone_size: NA; cdr3_aa: CASSLGGGSNQPQHF; cdr3_nt: TGTGCCAGCAGTTTAGGGGGGGGAAGCAATCAGCCCCAGCATTTT
v_call: TRBV7-2; d_call: TRBD2; j_call: TRBJ2-5; clone_size: NA; cdr3_aa: CASSLVTSGGAWETQYF; cdr3_nt: TGTGCCAGCAGCTTAGTGACTAGCGGGGGGGCGTGGGAGACCCAGTACTTC
v_call: TRBV3-1/TRBV3-2; d_call: NA; j_call: TRBJ1-1; clone_size: few; cdr3_aa: CASRSPEDTEAFF; cdr3_nt: TGTGCCAGCAGGAGCCCCGAAGACACTGAAGCTTTCTTT
v_call: TRBV16; d_call: NA; j_call: TRBJ2-7; clone_size: NA; cdr3_aa: CASSQFTTVGGEQYF; cdr3_nt: TGTGCCAGCAGCCAATTTACGACAGTCGGGGGCGAGCAGTACTTC
v_call: TRBV6-6; d_call: TRBD1; j_call: TRBJ1-3; clone_size: once; cdr3_aa: CASRTGGSSGNTIYF; cdr3_nt: TGTGCCAGCAGGACAGGGGGAAGCTCTGGAAACACCATATATTTT
v_call: TRBV4-1; d_call: NA; j_call: TRBJ1-1; clone_size: NA; cdr3_aa: CASSQDPVDTEAFF; cdr3_nt: TGCGCCAGCAGCCAAGATCCGGTGGACACTGAAGCTTTCTTT
v_call: TRBV20-1; d_call: NA; j_call: TRBJ1-3; clone_size: NA; cdr3_aa: CSAPLGNTIYF; cdr3_nt: TGCAGTGCTCCCCTTGGAAACACCATATATTTT
v_call: TRBV9; d_call: TRBD1; j_call: TRBJ2-1; clone_size: NA; cdr3_aa: CASSAQQGAYDEQFF; cdr3_nt: TGTGCCAGCAGCGCCCAACAGGGGGCGTATGATGAGCAGTTCTTC
v_call: TRBV3-1/TRBV3-2; d_call: TRBD2; j_call: TRBJ2-5; clone_size: NA; cdr3_aa: CASSQGLAFETQYF; cdr3_nt: TGTGCCAGCAGCCAAGGACTAGCGTTTGAGACCCAGTACTTC
v_call: TRBV7-2; d_call: TRBD2; j_call: TRBJ2-3; clone_size: NA; cdr3_aa: CASSSGGRGTDTQYF; cdr3_nt: TGTGCCAGCAGCTCGGGGGGGCGGGGCACAGATACGCAGTATTTT
v_call: TRBV19; d_call: NA; j_call: TRBJ1-5; clone_size: NA; cdr3_aa: CASTGVNQPQHF; cdr3_nt: TGTGCCAGTACAGGGGTCAATCAGCCCCAGCATTTT
v_call: TRBV30; d_call: NA; j_call: TRBJ2-2; clone_size: many; cdr3_aa: CAWSVRVGELFF; cdr3_nt: TGTGCCTGGAGTGTCAGGGTCGGGGAGCTGTTTTTT
v_call: TRBV6-5; d_call: NA; j_call: TRBJ1-1; clone_size: NA; cdr3_aa: CASSYEGVRTEAFF; cdr3_nt: TGTGCCAGCAGTTACGAAGGGGTGAGGACTGAAGCTTTCTTT
v_call: TRBV12-5; d_call: NA; j_call: TRBJ1-3; clone_size: once; cdr3_aa: CASGLGPGNTIYF; cdr3_nt: TGTGCTAGTGGTTTGGGGCCTGGAAACACCATATATTTT
v_call: TRBV7-7; d_call: TRBD1; j_call: TRBJ2-3; clone_size: NA; cdr3_aa: CASSLGTGETDTQYF; cdr3_nt: TGTGCTAGCAGCTTAGGGACAGGGGAGACAGATACGCAGTATTTT
v_call: TRBV6-4; d_call: TRBD2; j_call: TRBJ2-1; clone_size: NA; cdr3_aa: CASSDFTLAGEQFF; cdr3_nt: TGTGCCAGCAGTGACTTTACCCTAGCGGGGGAGCAGTTCTTC
v_call: TRBV7-3; d_call: TRBD2; j_call: TRBJ2-3; clone_size: NA; cdr3_aa: CASSSGTSGGTDTQYF; cdr3_nt: TGTGCCAGCAGCTCGGGGACTAGCGGGGGCACAGATACGCAGTATTTT
v_call: TRBV19; d_call: TRBD1; j_call: TRBJ1-6; clone_size: NA; cdr3_aa: CASSYGQENSPLHF; cdr3_nt: TGTGCCAGTAGCTACGGACAGGAGAATTCACCCCTCCACTTT
v_call: TRBV29-1; d_call: NA; j_call: TRBJ2-7; clone_size: once; cdr3_aa: CSASRRDLYEQYF; cdr3_nt: TGCAGCGCCTCGAGGCGGGACCTATACGAGCAGTACTTC
v_call: TRBV27; d_call: NA; j_call: TRBJ1-6; clone_size: once; cdr3_aa: CASTLHGSRKHSYNSPLHF; cdr3_nt: TGTGCCAGCACGCTTCACGGATCTAGAAAACACTCCTATAATTCACCCCTCCACTTT
v_call: TRBV21-1; d_call: NA; j_call: TRBJ1-1; clone_size: once; cdr3_aa: CASSPRQGADTEAFF; cdr3_nt: TGTGCCAGCAGCCCCCGACAGGGGGCGGACACTGAAGCTTTCTTT
v_call: TRBV19; d_call: NA; j_call: TRBJ1-6; clone_size: NA; cdr3_aa: CASSADRSYNSPLHF; cdr3_nt: TGTGCCAGTAGTGCGGACAGATCCTATAATTCACCCCTCCACTTT
v_call: TRBV7-2; d_call: TRBD1; j_call: TRBJ2-7; clone_size: NA; cdr3_aa: CASSLGPGGEQYF; cdr3_nt: TGTGCCAGCAGCTTAGGTCCAGGGGGCGAGCAGTACTTC
v_call: TRBV2; d_call: NA; j_call: TRBJ2-2; clone_size: NA; cdr3_aa: CASSWFSNTGELFF; cdr3_nt: TGTGCCAGCAGTTGGTTCAGTAACACCGGGGAGCTGTTTTTT
v_call: TRBV10-3; d_call: NA; j_call: TRBJ2-3; clone_size: NA; cdr3_aa: CAISEPRFSTDTQYF; cdr3_nt: TGTGCCATCAGTGAACCGAGATTTAGCACAGATACGCAGTATTTT
v_call: TRBV28; d_call: NA; j_call: TRBJ1-2; clone_size: NA; cdr3_aa: CASSLLGGRGYTF; cdr3_nt: TGTGCCAGCAGTTTATTAGGGGGTAGAGGCTACACCTTC
v_call: TRBV7-2; d_call: NA; j_call: TRBJ1-2; clone_size: few; cdr3_aa: CASSLGAWGENYGYTF; cdr3_nt: TGTGCCAGCAGCTTAGGTGCGTGGGGCGAGAACTATGGCTACACCTTC
v_call: TRBV3-1/TRBV3-2; d_call: NA; j_call: TRBJ2-3; clone_size: once; cdr3_aa: CASSQVQDTQYF; cdr3_nt: TGTGCCAGCAGCCAAGTGCAGGATACGCAGTATTTT
v_call: TRBV7-2; d_call: NA; j_call: TRBJ1-1; clone_size: NA; cdr3_aa: CASSLGWGSEAFF; cdr3_nt: TGTGCCAGCAGCTTAGGGTGGGGCTCTGAAGCTTTCTTT
v_call: TRBV7-9; d_call: NA; j_call: TRBJ2-5; clone_size: once; cdr3_aa: CASSFRTGPGVKETQYF; cdr3_nt: TGTGCCAGCAGCTTCCGCACGGGACCGGGGGTAAAAGAGACCCAGTACTTC